The sequence of this T cell receptor beta chain was determined in a study of long-term antiretroviral therapy in people with HIV. A remark on this clone: No antigen is known for it.

The CDR3 totals 12 residues. Germline V gene sequence: CDR1 GTSNPN, CDR2 SVGIG (reference sequence). Trimming stripped 3 bases from V and 4 bases from J, with 10 bases between. Regarding the study as a whole: Data on ART adherence, viral resistance or therapy changes were unavailable.

The immunoSEQ assay was v3.0, run at survey level. Measured with immunoSEQ multiplex PCR; TCRdb has only the in-frame clones, and not every one. The sample holds almost 30,000 clones, 93% seen once. The chain links TRBV30 to TRBJ2-7, with D unresolved. This TCR was recovered from a woman between 40 and 50 years old with HIV. Specimen: unsorted PBMCs, collected around 6.3 years after starting antiretroviral therapy. The CDR3 loop is CAWSPTEYEQYF. CDR3 nucleotide sequence: TGTGCCTGGAGCCCTACTGAATACGAGCAGTACTTC.